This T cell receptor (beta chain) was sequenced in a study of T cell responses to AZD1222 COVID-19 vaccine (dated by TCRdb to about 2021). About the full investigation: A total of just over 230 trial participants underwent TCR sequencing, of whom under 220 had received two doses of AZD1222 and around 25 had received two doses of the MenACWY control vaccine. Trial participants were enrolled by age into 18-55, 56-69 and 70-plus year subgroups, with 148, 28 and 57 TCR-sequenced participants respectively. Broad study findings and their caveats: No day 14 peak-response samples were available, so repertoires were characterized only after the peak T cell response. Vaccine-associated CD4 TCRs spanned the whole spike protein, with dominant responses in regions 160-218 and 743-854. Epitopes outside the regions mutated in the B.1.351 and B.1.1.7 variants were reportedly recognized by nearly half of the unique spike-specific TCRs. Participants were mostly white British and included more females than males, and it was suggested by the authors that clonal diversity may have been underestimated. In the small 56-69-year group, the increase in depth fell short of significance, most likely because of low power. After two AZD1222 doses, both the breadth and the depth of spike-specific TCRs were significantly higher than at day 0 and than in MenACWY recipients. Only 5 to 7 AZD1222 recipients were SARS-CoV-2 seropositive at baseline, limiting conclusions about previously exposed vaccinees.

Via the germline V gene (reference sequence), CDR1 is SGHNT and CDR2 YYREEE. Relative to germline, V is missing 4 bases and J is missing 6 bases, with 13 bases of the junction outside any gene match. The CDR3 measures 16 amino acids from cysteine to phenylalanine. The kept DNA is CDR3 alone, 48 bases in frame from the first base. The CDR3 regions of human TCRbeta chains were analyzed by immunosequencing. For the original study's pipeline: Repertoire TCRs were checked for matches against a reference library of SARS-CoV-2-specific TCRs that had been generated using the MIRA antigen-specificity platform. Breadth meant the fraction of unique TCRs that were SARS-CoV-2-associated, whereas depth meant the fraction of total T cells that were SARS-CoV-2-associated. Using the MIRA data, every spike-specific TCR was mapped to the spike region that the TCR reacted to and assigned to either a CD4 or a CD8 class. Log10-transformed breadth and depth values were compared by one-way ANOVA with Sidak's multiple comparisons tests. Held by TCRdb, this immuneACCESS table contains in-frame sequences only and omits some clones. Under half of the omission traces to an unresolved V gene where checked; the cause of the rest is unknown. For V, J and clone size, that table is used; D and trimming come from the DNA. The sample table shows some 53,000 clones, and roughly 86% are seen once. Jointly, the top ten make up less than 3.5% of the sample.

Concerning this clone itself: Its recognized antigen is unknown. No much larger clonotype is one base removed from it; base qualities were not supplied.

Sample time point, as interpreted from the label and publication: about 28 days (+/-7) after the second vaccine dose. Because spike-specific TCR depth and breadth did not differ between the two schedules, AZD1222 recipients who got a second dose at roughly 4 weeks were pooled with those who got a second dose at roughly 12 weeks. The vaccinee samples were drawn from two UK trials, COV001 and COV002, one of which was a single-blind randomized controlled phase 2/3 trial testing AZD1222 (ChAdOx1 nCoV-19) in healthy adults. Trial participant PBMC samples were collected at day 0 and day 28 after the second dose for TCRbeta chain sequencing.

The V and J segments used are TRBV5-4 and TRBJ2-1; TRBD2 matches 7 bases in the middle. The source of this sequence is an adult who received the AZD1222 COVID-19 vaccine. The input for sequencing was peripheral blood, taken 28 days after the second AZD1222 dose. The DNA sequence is TGTGCCAGCAGCGCCCCGGGCGTGGGGGGGGTCAATGAGCAGTTCTTC. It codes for CASSAPGVGGVNEQFF.